The 26 T cell receptor beta chains in this list originate from one sample, sequenced in a study of regulatory T cells in long-lasting Graves disease. Through Arm-PCR of CDR3 regions and iRepertoire HTBI primers, TCR beta libraries were built. Each CDR3 protein is one row after TCRdb ran MiXCR on the multiplex PCR reads. The data contain about 400,000 distinct CDR3 sequences, over 14% of them singletons. The time point here: newly diagnosed GD, antithyroid drugs for less than 3 months. RNA extracted from PBMCs served as the sequencing template. These records were also assigned to another study, of T cells in Graves' hyperthyroidism and ophthalmopathy.

Here the sequenced sample was peripheral blood mononuclear cells (PBMCs), taken at new diagnosis, from a patient treated with antithyroid drugs. All receptors derive from a woman aged 40 to 50 with Graves disease.

The J gene is TRBJ1-2, the V gene TRBV7-9; TRBD1 agrees at 7 bases. V dropped 6 bases and J dropped 0; count of bases not matched to a gene: 4. From germline, CDR1 is SEHNR and CDR2 FQNEAQ (reference sequence). The CDR3 consists of 14 residues. The DNA for the CDR3 is TGTGCCAGCAGTTTACAGGGGACTAACTATGGCTACACCTTC. Its translation is CASSLQGTNYGYTF.

This clonotype was seen at least ten times. The chain employs TRBV5-5 and TRBJ1-1, with TRBD1 matching over 10 bases. With V trimmed by 3 bases and J by 3 bases, 8 bases remained unmatched. The CDR3 runs to 16 residues. Per germline, CDR1 SGHKS and CDR2 YYEKEE (reference sequence). In DNA, the CDR3 is TGTGCCAGCAGCTCGGGGGACAGGGGCTTTGACACTGAAGCTTTCTTT. Translated: CASSSGDRGFDTEAFF.

This clonotype has ten or more counts. The chain recombines TRBV12-3 or TRBV12-4 with TRBJ2-7, with 14 positions matching TRBD2. This CDR3 contains 18 residues. V lost 5 bases to trimming and J lost 3 bases; unmatched junction nucleotides: 12. CDR3 in amino acids: CASSLTRKGLAGDYEQYF. DNA for the CDR3: TGTGCCAGCAGTCTTACGCGGAAGGGACTAGCGGGAGACTACGAGCAGTACTTC.

There are many counts of this clonotype. J is TRBJ2-2 and V is TRBV28; possibly TRBD2 for D (5 bases). Between the trimmed V and J ends, which lost 3 bases and 5 bases, there was a span of 22 bases. CDR3 size: 18 residues. CDR1 MDHEN and CDR2 SYDVKM come from the germline V gene. This chain's CDR3 is CASSFEGRAVIGTGELFF. The CDR3 DNA is TGTGCCAGCAGTTTTGAGGGTCGAGCCGTGATAGGTACCGGGGAGCTGTTTTTT.

The genes are TRBV9 and TRBJ2-1; 8 nucleotides line up with TRBD2. Germline CDR1 SGDLS, CDR2 YYNGEE. The V and J ends lost 4 bases and 10 bases, in that order; junction bases with no gene match: 4. The length of the CDR3 is 12 residues. The CDR3 DNA is TGTGCCAGCAGCACAAGCGGGGGCGAGCAGTTCTTC. This gives the protein CASSTSGGEQFF.

This clonotype turned up a few times. The chain is built from TRBV20-1 and TRBJ2-1; unclear D gene. Germline loops: CDR1 DFQATT, CDR2 SNEGSKA (reference sequence). V lost 7 bases, J lost 4 bases, and 14 bases lay in between. The CDR3 is 13 amino acids. The CDR3 sequence: CSVHSGDYNEQFF. DNA for the CDR3: TGCAGTGTGCACTCGGGTGATTACAATGAGCAGTTCTTC.

Many counts were recorded for this clonotype. The V gene is TRBV12-3 or TRBV12-4, the J gene TRBJ1-1; D uncertain. V shed 1 base and J shed 7 bases, with 7 bases lying between them. The CDR3 runs to 12 residues. The CDR3 DNA follows: TGTGCCAGCAGTTTAGGGGCCCGTGAAGCTTTCTTT. Residues: CASSLGAREAFF.

As regards this clonotype: A much larger clone lies a single base off, so this may be a read error. The genes are TRBV6-2 or TRBV6-3 and TRBJ2-1; 7 bases line up with TRBD2. The V gene end was trimmed by 6 bases and the J gene end by 5 bases; junction bases not matched to a gene: 13. Per germline, CDR1 MNHEY and CDR2 SVGEGT. This CDR3 comprises 16 residues. DNA of the CDR3: TGTGCCAGCAGCAAAAAGGGCAGCGGGGTCAACAATGAGCAGTTCTTC. It codes for CASSKKGSGVNNEQFF.

This clonotype was seen ten or more times. The chain carries TRBV18 and TRBJ1-6; D might be TRBD1 (5 bases). The CDR3 totals 14 residues. CDR1 is KGHSH and CDR2 is LQKENI in the germline V gene. V lost 5 bases and J lost 10, with 15 bases in between. The CDR3 here is CASSFQGFLSPLHF. DNA of the CDR3: TGTGCCAGCTCATTTCAGGGATTCCTCTCACCCCTCCACTTT. The complete variable domain, with remaining parts taken from reference TRBV18 and TRBJ1-6, reads NAGVMQNPRHLVRRRGQEARLRCSPMKGHSHVYWYRQLPEEGLKFMVYLQKENIIDESGMPKERFSAEFPKEGPSILRIQQVVRGDSAAYFCASSFQGFLSPLHFGNGTRLTVT.

This clonotype turned up a few times. The DNA for the CDR3 is TGCAGCGTTGAATTTTGGGACTCCCACGGGGATGAGCAGTTCTTC. As protein: CSVEFWDSHGDEQFF. This chain joins TRBV29-1 and TRBJ2-1, with D tentatively TRBD2 (6 bases). The germline V and J ends were trimmed by 2 bases and 8 bases, with 19 bases remaining between them. In germline, CDR1 is SQVTM, CDR2 ANQGSEA. This CDR3 contains 15 residues.

The chain has TRBV20-1 and TRBJ2-5, with 7 bases lining up with TRBD2. V dropped 5 bases and J dropped 1; count of bases not matched to a gene: 4. The CDR3 is made up of 13 amino acids. CDR1 DFQATT and CDR2 SNEGSKA come from the germline V gene (reference sequence). Here the CDR3 DNA reads TGCAGTGCTGTCGGGACTACCCAAGAGACCCAGTACTTC. The encoded protein is CSAVGTTQETQYF.

This clonotype was observed many times. The CDR3 loop reads CSASVRGSWLVQETQYF. CDR3 bases: TGCAGTGCTAGTGTCAGGGGGTCCTGGCTGGTCCAAGAGACCCAGTACTTC. V usage is TRBV20-1 and J usage is TRBJ2-5; 7 positions match TRBD1. CDR3 length equals 17 residues. Germline V gene lookup returns CDR1 DFQATT and CDR2 SNEGSKA (reference sequence). The junction had 14 bases not matched to a gene; V was cut back by 3 bases and J by 1 base.

This clonotype was recorded many times. The chain uses TRBV5-4 and TRBJ2-1; TRBD1 matches at 10 bases. The CDR3 runs to 17 residues. Trimming at V came to 0 bases and at J to 3 bases, leaving 6 bases not matched to a gene. From germline, CDR1 is SGHNT and CDR2 YYREEE (reference sequence). CDR3 nucleotides: TGTGCCAGCAGCTTGGCCAGGGACAGGGGAGGCTACAATGAGCAGTTCTTC. This gives the protein CASSLARDRGGYNEQFF.

This chain uses TRBV5-6 with TRBJ2-1; a possible D gene is TRBD1 (6 bases). V dropped 5 bases and J dropped 13 bases, with 13 bases sitting between them. CDR1 and CDR2 from the germline V gene are SGHDT and YYEEEE. This CDR3 has 11 amino acids. The CDR3 loop is CASSQQGIQFF. The CDR3 bases are TGTGCCAGCAGTCAACAGGGAATTCAGTTCTTC.

The gene calls are TRBV24-1 and TRBJ2-2, with 8 bases aligning to TRBD2. In germline, CDR1 is KGHDR, CDR2 SFDVKD. This CDR3 region has 14 residues. Trimming cost V 4 bases and J 6 bases; bases outside gene matches: 3. The CDR3 coding sequence is TGTGCCACCAGTGAAGGACTAGCAGCCGGGGAGCTGTTTTTT. Its protein is CATSEGLAAGELFF.

The chain joins TRBV6-2 or TRBV6-3 to TRBJ2-5; 14 nucleotides align to TRBD2. This CDR3 spans 16 amino acids. With V trimmed by 6 bases and J by 4 bases, 7 bases remained unmatched. Germline assignment: CDR1 MNHEY and CDR2 SVGEGT. CDR3 region: CASSIGTSGRAETQYF. The CDR3 nucleotides read TGTGCCAGCAGCATAGGGACTAGCGGGAGAGCAGAGACCCAGTACTTC.

This clonotype appeared many times. The chain employs TRBV7-8 and TRBJ1-2, with 9 bases identical to TRBD1. This CDR3 has 14 residues. Trimming cost V 5 bases and J 2 bases; bases outside gene matches: 3. Per germline, CDR1 SGHVS and CDR2 FQNEAQ. CDR3 DNA: TGTGCCAGCAGCAAAGGGACAGGGAACTATGGCTACACCTTC. It encodes CASSKGTGNYGYTF.

This clonotype showed up just a few times. The rearrangement links TRBV12-3 or TRBV12-4 to TRBJ1-2; D may be TRBD1 (6 bases). The CDR3 is 15 amino acids. Trimming cost V 3 bases and J 6 bases, with 17 bases left between them. CDR3 in amino acids: CASSFGTGWGNGYTF. The CDR3 bases are TGTGCCAGCAGTTTCGGAACAGGGTGGGGGAATGGCTACACCTTC.

Details on this clonotype: This clone may be a read error of a much larger clone one base away. CDR3 amino acids: CASSPAGEGEETQYF. Here the CDR3 DNA reads TGTGCCAGCAGTCCAGCAGGGGAGGGGGAAGAGACCCAGTACTTC. The chain recombines TRBV12-3 or TRBV12-4 with TRBJ2-1, with D tentatively TRBD2 (7 bases). The DNA matches TRBJ2-5 better at its end, which makes the J call doubtful. This CDR3 has 15 residues.

The sample holds many counts of this clonotype. The rearrangement links TRBV7-9 to TRBJ2-7; 8 bases agree with TRBD1. CDR1 is SEHNR and CDR2 is FQNEAQ in the germline V gene (reference sequence). J gave up 0 bases and V 5 bases, and 0 bases lay outside the gene matches. This CDR3 is 13 amino acids long. CDR3 residues: CASSGTGSYEQYF. CDR3 bases: TGTGCCAGCAGCGGGACAGGCTCCTACGAGCAGTACTTC.

This clonotype was counted many times. V usage is TRBV7-9 and J usage is TRBJ2-3; TRBD1 matches at 9 bases. The CDR3 loop spans 13 amino acids. V lost 5 bases to trimming and J lost 8 bases; unmatched junction nucleotides: 5. The germline V gene has CDR1 SEHNR and CDR2 FQNEAQ (reference sequence). CDR3 sequence reads: CASSLWDRVTQYF. The CDR3 region has the DNA TGTGCCAGCAGCCTATGGGACAGGGTTACGCAGTATTTT.

The chain uses TRBV24-1 and TRBJ2-7; 8 nucleotides agree with TRBD2. Germline CDR1 is KGHDR and CDR2 is SFDVKD. Trimming cost V 5 bases and J 5 bases; bases outside gene matches: 7. The CDR3 loop spans 14 amino acids. The CDR3 protein is CATSVGGRSNEQYF. In DNA, the CDR3 is TGTGCCACCAGTGTCGGCGGGAGGAGCAACGAGCAGTACTTC.

This clonotype occurred many times. The V call is TRBV2, the J call TRBJ2-7; TRBD2 is a possible D gene (5 bases). Germline V lookup: CDR1 SNHLY, CDR2 FYNNEI. The CDR3 is made up of 14 amino acids. V lost 2 bases and J lost 3, with 11 bases in between. As DNA, the CDR3 is TGTGCCAGCAGTGAATTCAGCGGAGGCTACGAGCAGTACTTC. It encodes CASSEFSGGYEQYF. The complete variable domain, with remaining parts taken from reference TRBV2 and TRBJ2-7, reads EPEVTQTPSHQVTQMGQEVILRCVPISNHLYFYWYRQILGQKVEFLVSFYNNEISEKSEIFDDQFSVERPDGSNFTLKIRSTKLEDSAMYFCASSEFSGGYEQYFGPGTRLTVT.

This clonotype was counted a few times. The rearrangement joins TRBV5-1 to TRBJ2-1, with 14 bases lining up with TRBD2. The CDR3 is 19 residues long. V trimming: 1 base; J trimming: 9 bases; junction bases outside the gene matches: 15. The V gene's germline CDR1 is SGHRS and CDR2 YFSETQ. The CDR3 sequence: CASSLRSGSGTSGSPEQFF. CDR3 sequence (DNA): TGCGCCAGCAGCTTGCGGTCGGGTTCCGGGACTAGCGGGAGCCCTGAGCAGTTCTTC.

This chain uses TRBV5-1 with TRBJ2-7; TRBD2 matches 12 bases. The ends lost 0 bases at V and 7 bases at J; junction bases unmatched: 29. This CDR3 has 23 residues. The germline CDR1 and CDR2 sequences are SGHRS and YFSETQ. CDR3 in amino acids: CASSLGGLAGGAGIPPMYNEQYF. The CDR3 bases are TGCGCCAGCAGCTTGGGGGGGCTAGCGGGAGGGGCCGGTATACCCCCGATGTACAATGAGCAGTACTTC.

The rearrangement uses TRBV28 and TRBJ1-2; 7 nucleotides match TRBD1. CDR1 and CDR2 (germline): MDHEN, SYDVKM. V shed 10 bases and J 5 bases; nucleotides not matched to a gene: 10. The CDR3 totals 13 residues. The CDR3 loop reads CATRDRVGYGYTF. In DNA, the CDR3 is TGTGCCACCAGAGACAGGGTCGGTTATGGCTACACCTTC.